The present T cell receptor (beta chain) was sequenced within a study of response to subunit inactivated influenza vaccine. TCRdb processed the RT-PCR reads anew with MiXCR; each CDR3 protein has one entry. Of more than 450,000 distinct CDR3 sequences in the sample, roughly 10% were seen once. This clonotype appeared a few times. The CDR3 loop spans 14 amino acids. Germline trimming cut 5 bases from V and 1 base from J; bases unmatched to any gene: 2. The data also belong to a second study, concerning T cells expressing NK-cell markers. As that report states: The TCR beta cDNA came from 5'RACE template switching with UMIs.

The chain joins TRBV12-3 or TRBV12-4 to TRBJ1-1; 9 positions match TRBD1. The receptor was isolated from a man in his forties or fifties who received an inactivated influenza vaccine. The sequences come from PBMCs from blood, collected on the day of vaccination. CDR3 residues: CASSTDRGNTEAFF. DNA for the CDR3: TGTGCCAGCAGTACGGACAGGGGGAACACTGAAGCTTTCTTT.